The 2 T cell receptor beta chains reported below all come from one sample, sequenced in a study of blood T cell repertoires in COVID-19. Generated by immunoSEQ multiplex PCR, the TCRdb table keeps only in-frame clones and is missing some. This table holds 290,000 or so clones, approximately 91% found once. The sequenced sample consisted of peripheral blood. The receptors here all came from a woman younger than 45 with COVID-19, enrolled during active disease.

The chain recombines TRBV6-6 with TRBJ1-4; the match to TRBD1 covers 12 bases. V was clipped by 4 bases and J by 12 bases; unmatched bases: 9. The germline V gene has CDR1 MNHNY and CDR2 SVGAGI (reference sequence). The CDR3 sequence is 15 residues long. CDR3 DNA: TGTGCCAGCAGTTCCCCGGGACAGGGGGCCGGCGAACTGTTTTTT. As protein: CASSSPGQGAGELFF.

The V and J genes are TRBV19 and TRBJ1-1; unclear D gene. Germline V gene lookup returns CDR1 LNHDA and CDR2 SQIVND (reference sequence). V dropped 4 bases and J dropped 2 bases, with 8 bases sitting between them. The length of the CDR3 is 13 residues. CDR3 sequence: CASSTSINTEAFF. CDR3 in DNA: TGTGCCAGTAGTACCAGTATTAACACTGAAGCTTTCTTT.